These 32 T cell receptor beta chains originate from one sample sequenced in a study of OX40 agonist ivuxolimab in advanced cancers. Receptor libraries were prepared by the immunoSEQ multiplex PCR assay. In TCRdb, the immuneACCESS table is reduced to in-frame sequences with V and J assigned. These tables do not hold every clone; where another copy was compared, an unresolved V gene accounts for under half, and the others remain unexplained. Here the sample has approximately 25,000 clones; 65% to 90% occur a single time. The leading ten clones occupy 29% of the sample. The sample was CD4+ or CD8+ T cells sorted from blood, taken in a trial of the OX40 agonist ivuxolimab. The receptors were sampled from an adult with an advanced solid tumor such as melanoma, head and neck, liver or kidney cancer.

The chain's CDR3 is CASSFRGESTDTQYF. In DNA form, the CDR3 reads TGTGCCAGCAGTTTTAGGGGGGAGAGCACAGATACGCAGTATTTT. This rearrangement joins TRBV13 to TRBJ2-3; D tentatively fits TRBD1 or TRBD2 (6 bases each). This CDR3 has 15 residues. V was trimmed by 6 bases and J by 0 bases, leaving 13 bases between them. CDR1 and CDR2 (germline): PRHDT, FYEKMQ (reference sequence).

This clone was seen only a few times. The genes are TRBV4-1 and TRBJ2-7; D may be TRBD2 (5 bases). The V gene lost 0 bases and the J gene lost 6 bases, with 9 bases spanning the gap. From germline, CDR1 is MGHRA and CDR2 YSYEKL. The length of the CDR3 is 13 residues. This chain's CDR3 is CASSQDLGSEQYF. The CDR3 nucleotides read TGCGCCAGCAGCCAAGATCTAGGGAGCGAGCAGTACTTC.

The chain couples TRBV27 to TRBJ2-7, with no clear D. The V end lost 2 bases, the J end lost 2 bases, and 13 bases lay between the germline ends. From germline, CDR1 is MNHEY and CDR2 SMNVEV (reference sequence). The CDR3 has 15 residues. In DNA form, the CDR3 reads TGTGCCAGCAGTTTACAGGCCAAGCTTACCTACGAGCAGTACTTC. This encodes CASSLQAKLTYEQYF.

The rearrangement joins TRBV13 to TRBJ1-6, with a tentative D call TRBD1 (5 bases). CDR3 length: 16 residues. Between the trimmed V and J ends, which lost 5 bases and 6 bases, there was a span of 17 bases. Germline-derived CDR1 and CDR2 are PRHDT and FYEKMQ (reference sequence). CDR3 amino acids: CASSVTRDVGNSPLHF. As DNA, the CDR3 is TGTGCCAGCAGCGTGACCCGGGACGTGGGTAATTCACCCCTCCACTTT.

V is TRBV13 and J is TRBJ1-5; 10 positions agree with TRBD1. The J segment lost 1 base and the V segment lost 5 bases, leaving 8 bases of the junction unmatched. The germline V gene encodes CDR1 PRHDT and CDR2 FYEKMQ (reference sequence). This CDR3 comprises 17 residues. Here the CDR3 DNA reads TGTGCCAGCAGCGACCGGACAGGGGGTATGAGCAATCAGCCCCAGCATTTT. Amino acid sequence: CASSDRTGGMSNQPQHF.

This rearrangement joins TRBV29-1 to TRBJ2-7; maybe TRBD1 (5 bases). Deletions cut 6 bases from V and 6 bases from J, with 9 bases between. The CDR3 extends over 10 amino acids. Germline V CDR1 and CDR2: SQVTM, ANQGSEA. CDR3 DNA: TGCAGCGTACTCCAGGGCGAGCAGTACTTC. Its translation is CSVLQGEQYF.

In DNA, the CDR3 is TGTGCCAGCAGTGAGGAAGCTCGCTACTCCTACAATGAGCAGTTCTTC. Protein sequence: CASSEEARYSYNEQFF. V gene TRBV6-1 combines with J gene TRBJ2-1, with D uncertain. The CDR3 extends over 16 amino acids. CDR1 and CDR2 (germline): MNHNS, SASEGT. The V gene lost 3 bases and the J gene lost 0 bases, with 12 bases spanning the gap.

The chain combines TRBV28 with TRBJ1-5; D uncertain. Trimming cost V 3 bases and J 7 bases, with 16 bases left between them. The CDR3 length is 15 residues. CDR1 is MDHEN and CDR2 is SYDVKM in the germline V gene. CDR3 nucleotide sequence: TGTGCCAGCAGTTTTGAGAGGGAGGCAAGACAGCCCCAGCATTTT. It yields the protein CASSFEREARQPQHF.

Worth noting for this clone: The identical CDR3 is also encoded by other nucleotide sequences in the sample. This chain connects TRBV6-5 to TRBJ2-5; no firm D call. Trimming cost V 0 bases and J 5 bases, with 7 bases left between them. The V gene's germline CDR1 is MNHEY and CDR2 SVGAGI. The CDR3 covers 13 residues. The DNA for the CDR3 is TGTGCCAGCAGTTACTCTGGCTGGGAGACCCAGTACTTC. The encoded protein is CASSYSGWETQYF.

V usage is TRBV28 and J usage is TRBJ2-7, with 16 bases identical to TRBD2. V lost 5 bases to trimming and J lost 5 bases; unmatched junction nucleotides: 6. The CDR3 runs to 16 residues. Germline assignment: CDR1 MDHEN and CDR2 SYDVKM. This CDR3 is CASSPTGTSGRDEQYF. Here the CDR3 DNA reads TGTGCCAGCAGTCCCACCGGGACTAGCGGGAGGGACGAGCAGTACTTC.

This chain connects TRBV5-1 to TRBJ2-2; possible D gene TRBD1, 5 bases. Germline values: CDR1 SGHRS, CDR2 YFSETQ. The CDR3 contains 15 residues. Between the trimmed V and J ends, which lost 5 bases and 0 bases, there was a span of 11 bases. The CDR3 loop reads CASSHRNPNTGELFF. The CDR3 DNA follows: TGCGCCAGCAGTCACAGGAACCCGAACACCGGGGAGCTGTTTTTT.

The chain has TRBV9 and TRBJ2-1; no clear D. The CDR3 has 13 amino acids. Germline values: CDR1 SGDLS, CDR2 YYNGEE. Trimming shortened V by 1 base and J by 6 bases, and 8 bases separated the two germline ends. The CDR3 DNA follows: TGTGCCAGCAGCGTATCCGGGCGCAATGAGCAGTTCTTC. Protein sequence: CASSVSGRNEQFF.

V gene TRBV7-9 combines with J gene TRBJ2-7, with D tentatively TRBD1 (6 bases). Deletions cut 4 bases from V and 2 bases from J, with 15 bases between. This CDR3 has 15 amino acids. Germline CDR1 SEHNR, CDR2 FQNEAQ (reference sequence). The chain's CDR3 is CASSYRDDGPYEQYF. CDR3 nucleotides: TGTGCCAGCAGCTACAGGGACGACGGCCCCTACGAGCAGTACTTC. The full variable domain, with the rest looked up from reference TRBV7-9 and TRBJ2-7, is DTGVSQNPRHKITKRGQNVTFRCDPISEHNRLYWYRQTLGQGPEFLTYFQNEAQLEKSRLLSDRFSAERPKGSFSTLEIQRTEQGDSAMYLCASSYRDDGPYEQYFGPGTRLTVT.

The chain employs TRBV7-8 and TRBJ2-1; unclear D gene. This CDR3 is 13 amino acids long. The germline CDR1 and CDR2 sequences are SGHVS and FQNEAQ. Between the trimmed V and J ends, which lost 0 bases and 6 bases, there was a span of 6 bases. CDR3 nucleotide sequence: TGTGCCAGCAGCTTAGCGGGCTTCAATGAGCAGTTCTTC. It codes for CASSLAGFNEQFF. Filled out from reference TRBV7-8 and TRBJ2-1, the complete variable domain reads GAGVSQSPRYKVAKRGQDVALRCDPISGHVSLFWYQQALGQGPEFLTYFQNEAQLDKSGLPSDRFFAERPEGSVSTLKIQRTQQEDSAVYLCASSLAGFNEQFFGPGTRLTVL.

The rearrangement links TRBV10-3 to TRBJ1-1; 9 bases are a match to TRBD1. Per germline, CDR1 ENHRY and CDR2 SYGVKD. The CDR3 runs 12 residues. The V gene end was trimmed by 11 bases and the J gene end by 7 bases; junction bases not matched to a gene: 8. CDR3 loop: CASMGQGNEAFF. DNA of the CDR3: TGTGCCTCCATGGGACAGGGTAATGAAGCTTTCTTT.

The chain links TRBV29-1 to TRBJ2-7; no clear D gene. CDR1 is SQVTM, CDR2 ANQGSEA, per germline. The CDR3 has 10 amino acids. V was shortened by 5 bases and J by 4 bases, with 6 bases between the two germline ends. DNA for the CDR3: TGCAGCGTTCTCGGATACGAGCAGTACTTC. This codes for CSVLGYEQYF.

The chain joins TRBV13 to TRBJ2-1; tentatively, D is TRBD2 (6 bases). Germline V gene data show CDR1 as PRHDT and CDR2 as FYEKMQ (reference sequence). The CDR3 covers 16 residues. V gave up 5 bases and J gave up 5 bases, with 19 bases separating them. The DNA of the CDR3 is TGTGCCAGCAGCCCTCCTATTTGGGGGGAAAACAATGAGCAGTTCTTC. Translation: CASSPPIWGENNEQFF.

CDR3 residues: CASSPTLDDREKLFF. The CDR3 DNA is TGTGCCAGCAGCCCCACCCTCGATGACAGGGAAAAACTGTTTTTT. This sequence joins TRBV7-9 and TRBJ1-4; D may be TRBD1 (6 bases). Looked up from germline, CDR1 is SEHNR and CDR2 is FQNEAQ (reference sequence). The V end was cut by 5 bases, the J end by 8 bases, with 18 bases between. The length of the CDR3 is 15 residues.

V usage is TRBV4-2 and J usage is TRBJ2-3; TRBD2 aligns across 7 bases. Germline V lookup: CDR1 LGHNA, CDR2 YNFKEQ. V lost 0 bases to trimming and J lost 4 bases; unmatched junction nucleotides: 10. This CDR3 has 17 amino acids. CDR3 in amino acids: CASSQDPAGVIPDTQYF. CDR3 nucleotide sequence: TGTGCCAGCAGCCAAGATCCGGCGGGAGTAATACCAGATACGCAGTATTTT.

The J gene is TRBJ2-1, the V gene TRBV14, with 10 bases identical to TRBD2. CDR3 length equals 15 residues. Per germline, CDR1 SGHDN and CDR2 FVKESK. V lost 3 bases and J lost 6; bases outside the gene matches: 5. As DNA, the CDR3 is TGTGCCAGCAGCCAGGGTAGCGGGGGGAGCAATGAGCAGTTCTTC. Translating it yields CASSQGSGGSNEQFF.

This CDR3 reads CASSLERAGVLDTGELFF. In nucleotides, the CDR3 is TGTGCCAGCAGTTTAGAGAGGGCGGGAGTGTTGGACACCGGGGAGCTGTTTTTT. The chain links TRBV28 to TRBJ2-2; 7 nucleotides agree with TRBD2. Trimming took 2 bases from V and 3 from J; bases not matched to a gene: 12. The CDR3 runs 18 residues. Germline loops: CDR1 MDHEN, CDR2 SYDVKM.

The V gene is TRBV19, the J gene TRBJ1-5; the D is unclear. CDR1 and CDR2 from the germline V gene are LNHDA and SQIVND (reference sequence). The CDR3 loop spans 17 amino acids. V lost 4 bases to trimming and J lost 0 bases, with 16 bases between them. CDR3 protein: CASSTYVSENSNQPQHF. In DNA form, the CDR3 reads TGTGCCAGTAGTACCTACGTTTCAGAAAATAGCAATCAGCCCCAGCATTTT.

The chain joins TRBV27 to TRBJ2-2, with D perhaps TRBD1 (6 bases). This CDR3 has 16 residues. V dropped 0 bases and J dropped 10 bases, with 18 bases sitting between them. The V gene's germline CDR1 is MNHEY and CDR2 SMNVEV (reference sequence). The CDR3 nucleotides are TGTGCCAGCAGTTTATCTTTTTACAGGGATTATGTGGAGCTGTTTTTT. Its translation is CASSLSFYRDYVELFF.

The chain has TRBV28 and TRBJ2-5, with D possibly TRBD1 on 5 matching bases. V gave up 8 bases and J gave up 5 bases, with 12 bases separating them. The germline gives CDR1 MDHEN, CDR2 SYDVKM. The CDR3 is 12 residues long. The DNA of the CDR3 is TGTGCCAGCGGACGGCCAGGGGAGACCCAGTACTTC. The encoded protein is CASGRPGETQYF.

The CDR3 coding sequence is TGTGCCACGGAGAGTTACGGGAGGCCTAACTATGGCTACACCTTC. Translating it yields CATESYGRPNYGYTF. The rearrangement joins TRBV7-2 to TRBJ1-2; D unclear. Trimming pared 10 bases from V and 0 bases from J, leaving 18 bases between. Germline V gives CDR1 SGHTA, CDR2 FQGNSA. This CDR3 has 15 amino acids.

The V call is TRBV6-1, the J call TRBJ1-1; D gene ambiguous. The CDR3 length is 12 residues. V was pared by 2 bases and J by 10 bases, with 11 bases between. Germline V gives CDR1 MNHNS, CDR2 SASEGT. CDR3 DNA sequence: TGTGCCAGCAGTGAAAGGACGGAGGGAGCTTTCTTT. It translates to CASSERTEGAFF.

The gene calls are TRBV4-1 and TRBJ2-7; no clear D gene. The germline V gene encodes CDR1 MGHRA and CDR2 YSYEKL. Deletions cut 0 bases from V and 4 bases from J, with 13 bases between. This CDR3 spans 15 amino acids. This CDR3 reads CASSQEVLEIYEQYF. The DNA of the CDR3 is TGCGCCAGCAGCCAAGAGGTTCTAGAAATATACGAGCAGTACTTC.

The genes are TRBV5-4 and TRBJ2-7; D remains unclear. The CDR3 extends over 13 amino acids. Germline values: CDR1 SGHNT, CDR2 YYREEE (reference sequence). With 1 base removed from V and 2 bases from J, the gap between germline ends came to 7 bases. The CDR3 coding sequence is TGTGCCAGCAGCTTGACAGACCCCTACGAGCAGTACTTC. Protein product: CASSLTDPYEQYF.

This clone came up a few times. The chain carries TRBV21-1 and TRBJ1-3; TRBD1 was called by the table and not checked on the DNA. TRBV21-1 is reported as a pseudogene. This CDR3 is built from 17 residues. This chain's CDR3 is CASSERQKGDSGNTIYF. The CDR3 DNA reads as TGTGCCAGCAGCGAACGACAGAAGGGGGATTCTGGAAACACCATATATTTT.

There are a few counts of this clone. CDR3: CASRKATGDSTDTQYF. CDR3 sequence (DNA): TGTGCCAGCAGAAAAGCGACAGGGGATAGCACAGATACGCAGTATTTT. The chain links TRBV27 to TRBJ2-3, with 8 nucleotides matching TRBD1. This CDR3 has 16 amino acids. The ends lost 6 bases at V and 0 bases at J; junction bases unmatched: 8. Per germline, CDR1 MNHEY and CDR2 SMNVEV (reference sequence).

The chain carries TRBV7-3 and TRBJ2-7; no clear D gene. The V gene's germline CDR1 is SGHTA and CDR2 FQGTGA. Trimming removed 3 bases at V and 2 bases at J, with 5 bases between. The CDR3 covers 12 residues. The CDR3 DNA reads TGTGCCAGCAGCTTCCATCCCTACGAGCAGTACTTC. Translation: CASSFHPYEQYF.

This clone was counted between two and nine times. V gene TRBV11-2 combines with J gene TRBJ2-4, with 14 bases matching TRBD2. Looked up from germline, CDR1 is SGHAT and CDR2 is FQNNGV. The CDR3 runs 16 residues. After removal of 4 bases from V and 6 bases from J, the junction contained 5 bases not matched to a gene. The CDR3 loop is CASSSPGLAGVNIQYF. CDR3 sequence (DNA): TGTGCCAGCAGCTCGCCGGGACTAGCGGGGGTAAACATTCAGTACTTC.